The next 18 T cell receptor beta chains were all read from a single sample in a study of blood T cell repertoires in COVID-19. The protocol was immunoSEQ multiplex PCR, while the TCRdb copy is restricted to in-frame clones and leaves out a portion. The sample lists 250,000 to 350,000 clones, roughly nine tenths seen once, with 5% to 7% in the top ten. Sequencing used peripheral blood. The receptors originated from a man younger than 35 who had recovered from COVID-19.

V gene TRBV6-5 combines with J gene TRBJ1-1, with D unresolved. V lost 1 base, J lost 1 base, and 10 bases lay in between. Germline V lookup: CDR1 MNHEY, CDR2 SVGAGI. This CDR3 contains 15 residues. The CDR3 protein is CASSYWASQNTEAFF. Written as DNA, the CDR3 is TGTGCCAGCAGTTACTGGGCCTCCCAGAACACTGAAGCTTTCTTT.

This chain links TRBV29-1 with TRBJ2-1, with 7 nucleotides matching TRBD1. The CDR3 spans 15 residues. Germline V gives CDR1 SQVTM, CDR2 ANQGSEA. The ends lost 3 bases at V and 0 bases at J; junction bases unmatched: 5. The CDR3 spells CSVETGTDSYNEQFF. The CDR3 DNA reads as TGCAGCGTTGAGACAGGGACCGACTCCTACAATGAGCAGTTCTTC.

The DNA of the CDR3 is TGTGCCAGCAGTTCCGTGACTTTCGACACTGAAGCTTTCTTT. This codes for CASSSVTFDTEAFF. The gene calls are TRBV27 and TRBJ1-1, with no clear D. The CDR3 is 14 amino acids. Between the trimmed V and J ends, which lost 4 bases and 3 bases, there was a span of 12 bases. In germline, CDR1 is MNHEY, CDR2 SMNVEV (reference sequence).

Only one count was recorded for this clone. Other nucleotide sequences from this sample produce the same CDR3. The V call is TRBV11-2, the J call TRBJ1-2, with 8 bases that match TRBD1. The CDR3 has 13 residues. Germline loops: CDR1 SGHAT, CDR2 FQNNGV. J was trimmed by 7 bases and V by 5 bases; bases with no gene match: 6. The CDR3 DNA reads as TGTGCCAGCAGCCTGGACAGGGCGAGTGGCTACACCTTC. It yields the protein CASSLDRASGYTF.

The rearrangement uses TRBV29-1 and TRBJ2-1; TRBD2 aligns across 11 bases. The V gene's germline CDR1 is SQVTM and CDR2 ANQGSEA. The V gene end was trimmed by 7 bases and the J gene end by 1 base; junction bases not matched to a gene: 3. The CDR3 consists of 14 residues. The CDR3: CSATSGSSYNEQFF. The DNA for the CDR3 is TGCAGCGCAACTAGCGGGAGTTCCTACAATGAGCAGTTCTTC.

As concerns this clone: A read error may produce the germline difference seen at one junction end. The chain carries TRBV9 and TRBJ2-1; 12 nucleotides agree with TRBD2. The CDR3 has 15 amino acids. CDR1 is SGDLS and CDR2 is YYNGEE in the germline V gene. CDR3: CASTLPGASGRAYIF. DNA of the CDR3: TGTGCCAGCACCCTCCCCGGGGCTAGCGGGAGGGCTTATATCTTC.

CDR3 DNA: TGTGCCAGCAGTCCCGGTGGGCAACGCTCCTACGAGCAGTACTTC. It encodes CASSPGGQRSYEQYF. The chain combines TRBV28 with TRBJ2-7, with unresolved D. CDR1 and CDR2 (germline): MDHEN, SYDVKM. The V gene lost 5 bases and the J gene lost 0 bases, with 14 bases spanning the gap. This CDR3 spans 15 amino acids.

The J gene is TRBJ2-7, the V gene TRBV27, with D perhaps matching TRBD2 (7 bases). The CDR3 is made up of 12 amino acids. CDR1 MNHEY and CDR2 SMNVEV come from the germline V gene (reference sequence). Deletions cut 5 bases from V and 6 bases from J, with 11 bases between. The CDR3 DNA is TGTGCCAGCAGTAGAGGGGGGGGCGAGCAGTACTTC. Its protein is CASSRGGGEQYF.

The genes are TRBV5-1 and TRBJ2-3, with 9 bases matching TRBD1. There are 16 residues in the CDR3. Losses at the gene ends were 5 bases for V and 3 bases for J; bases not matched to a gene: 10. Per germline, CDR1 SGHRS and CDR2 YFSETQ. The DNA of the CDR3 is TGCGCCAGCAGAATGGTTCTGGGACAGGGTACAGATACGCAGTATTTT. It codes for CASRMVLGQGTDTQYF.

This chain joins TRBV19 and TRBJ1-5, with D perhaps matching TRBD1 (5 bases). Germline V CDR1 and CDR2: LNHDA, SQIVND (reference sequence). There are 15 residues in the CDR3. Deletions cut 8 bases from V and 4 bases from J, with 18 bases between. The CDR3 bases are TGTGCCAGTGGTAGGGGAAGCGGGGTGAATCAGCCCCAGCATTTT. Translated, it gives CASGRGSGVNQPQHF. The whole variable domain, remainder taken from reference TRBV19 and TRBJ1-5, is DGGITQSPKYLFRKEGQNVTLSCEQNLNHDAMYWYRQDPGQGLRLIYYSQIVNDFQKGDIAEGYSVSREKKESFPLTVTSAQKNPTAFYLCASGRGSGVNQPQHFGDGTRLSIL.

This chain joins TRBV15 and TRBJ2-1, with D maybe TRBD1 (5 bases). The germline V and J ends were trimmed by 0 bases and 5 bases, with 14 bases remaining between them. There are 16 residues in the CDR3. Germline V lookup: CDR1 LNHNV, CDR2 YYDKDF (reference sequence). This CDR3 reads CATSRDRARVDNEQFF. The CDR3 DNA sequence: TGTGCCACCAGCAGAGATCGAGCCAGGGTGGACAATGAGCAGTTCTTC.

The chain uses TRBV19 and TRBJ1-1; 7 positions match TRBD1. CDR1 and CDR2 (germline): LNHDA, SQIVND (reference sequence). This CDR3 is 13 amino acids long. Losses at the gene ends were 6 bases for V and 2 bases for J; bases not matched to a gene: 3. The CDR3 region is CASRDRDNTEAFF. Written as DNA, the CDR3 is TGTGCCAGTAGAGACAGGGATAACACTGAAGCTTTCTTT.

This chain uses TRBV10-3 with TRBJ1-4; D remains unclear. This CDR3 has 14 residues. Germline V gene lookup returns CDR1 ENHRY and CDR2 SYGVKD. Trimming took 4 bases from V and 3 from J, leaving 9 bases between them. CDR3 DNA: TGTGCCATCAGTGCCAGGCCTTCTAATGAAAAACTGTTTTTT. Its translation is CAISARPSNEKLFF.

The chain uses TRBV29-1 and TRBJ1-1; 9 positions agree with TRBD1. This CDR3 has 13 amino acids. V shed 4 bases and J 12 bases; nucleotides not matched to a gene: 12. Germline CDR1 is SQVTM and CDR2 is ANQGSEA. CDR3: CSVAAGGTGWTFF. CDR3 bases: TGCAGCGTTGCCGCCGGAGGGACAGGGTGGACTTTCTTT. Filled out from reference TRBV29-1 and TRBJ1-1, the complete variable domain reads SAVISQKPSRDICQRGTSLTIQCQVDSQVTMMFWYRQQPGQSLTLIATANQGSEATYESGFVIDKFPISRPNLTFSTLTVSNMSPEDSSIYLCSVAAGGTGWTFFGQGTRLTVV.

This chain links TRBV7-9 with TRBJ2-3, with D unclear. The CDR3 sequence is 14 residues long. V was trimmed by 5 bases and J by 3 bases, leaving 12 bases between them. Germline assignment: CDR1 SEHNR and CDR2 FQNEAQ (reference sequence). CDR3 sequence: CASSPYPITDTQYF. CDR3 bases: TGTGCCAGCAGCCCCTACCCGATTACAGATACGCAGTATTTT.

The V and J genes are TRBV25-1 and TRBJ1-3; D not certain. V dropped 6 bases and J dropped 2 bases, with 11 bases sitting between them. Germline V gives CDR1 MGHDK, CDR2 SYGVNS. The CDR3 covers 14 residues. The CDR3 nucleotides are TGTGCCAGCAGCGCTAAAGTCACTGGAAACACCATATATTTT. Encoded protein: CASSAKVTGNTIYF.

The chain uses TRBV7-9 and TRBJ2-1, with TRBD2 identical over 9 bases. CDR1 SEHNR and CDR2 FQNEAQ come from the germline V gene (reference sequence). V lost 3 bases, J lost 5 bases, and 5 bases stayed unmatched. The length of the CDR3 is 15 residues. CDR3 sequence: CASSFTVAGDNEQFF. In nucleotides, the CDR3 is TGTGCCAGCAGCTTTACGGTAGCGGGGGACAATGAGCAGTTCTTC.

This sequence joins TRBV6-5 and TRBJ1-6; the D is unclear. The V gene lost 6 bases and the J gene lost 5 bases, with 11 bases spanning the gap. Germline V CDR1 and CDR2: MNHEY, SVGAGI. The CDR3 is 14 amino acids. CDR3 protein: CASREGSNNSPLHF. As DNA, the CDR3 is TGTGCCAGCAGAGAGGGATCGAATAATTCACCCCTCCACTTT.